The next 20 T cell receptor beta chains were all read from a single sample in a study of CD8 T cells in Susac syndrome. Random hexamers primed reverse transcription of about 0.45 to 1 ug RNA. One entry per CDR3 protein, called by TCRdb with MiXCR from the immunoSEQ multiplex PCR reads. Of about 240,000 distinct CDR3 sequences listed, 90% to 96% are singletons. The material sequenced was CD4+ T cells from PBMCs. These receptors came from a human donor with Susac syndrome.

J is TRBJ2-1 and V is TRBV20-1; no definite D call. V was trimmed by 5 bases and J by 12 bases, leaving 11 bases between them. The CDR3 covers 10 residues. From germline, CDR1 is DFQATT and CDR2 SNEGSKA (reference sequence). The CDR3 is CSALTVGQFF. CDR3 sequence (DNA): TGCAGTGCTTTGACGGTGGGGCAGTTCTTC.

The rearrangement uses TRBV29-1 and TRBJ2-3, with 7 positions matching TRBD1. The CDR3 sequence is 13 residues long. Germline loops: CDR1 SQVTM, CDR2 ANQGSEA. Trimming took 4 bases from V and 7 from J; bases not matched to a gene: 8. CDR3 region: CSVVRGKDYTQYF. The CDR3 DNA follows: TGCAGCGTTGTCAGGGGGAAAGACTATACGCAGTATTTT.

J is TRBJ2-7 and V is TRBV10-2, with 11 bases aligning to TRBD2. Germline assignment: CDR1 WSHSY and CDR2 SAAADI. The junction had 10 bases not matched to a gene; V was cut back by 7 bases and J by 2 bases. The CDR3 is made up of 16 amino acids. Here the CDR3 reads CASTTPGLAETYEQYF. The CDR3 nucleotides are TGCGCCAGCACGACACCGGGACTAGCGGAAACCTACGAGCAGTACTTC.

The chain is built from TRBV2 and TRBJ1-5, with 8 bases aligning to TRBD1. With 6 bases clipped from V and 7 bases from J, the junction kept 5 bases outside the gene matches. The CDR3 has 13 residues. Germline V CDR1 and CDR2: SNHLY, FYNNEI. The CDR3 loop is CASRGQAGQPQHF. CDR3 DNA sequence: TGTGCCAGCAGGGGACAGGCGGGGCAGCCCCAGCATTTT.

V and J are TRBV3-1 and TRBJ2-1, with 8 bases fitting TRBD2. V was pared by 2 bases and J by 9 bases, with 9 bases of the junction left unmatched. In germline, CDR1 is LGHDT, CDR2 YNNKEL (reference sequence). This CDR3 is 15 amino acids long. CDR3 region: CASSQRLASIGEQFF. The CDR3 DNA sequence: TGTGCCAGCAGCCAACGACTAGCGAGCATCGGTGAGCAGTTCTTC.

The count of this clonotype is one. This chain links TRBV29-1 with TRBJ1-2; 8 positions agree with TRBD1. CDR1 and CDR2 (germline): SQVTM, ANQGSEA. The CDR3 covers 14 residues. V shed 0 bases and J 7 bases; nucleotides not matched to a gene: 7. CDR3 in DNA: TGCAGCGTTGAAGAGAAACAGGGGGATTTTGGCTACACCTTC. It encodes CSVEEKQGDFGYTF.

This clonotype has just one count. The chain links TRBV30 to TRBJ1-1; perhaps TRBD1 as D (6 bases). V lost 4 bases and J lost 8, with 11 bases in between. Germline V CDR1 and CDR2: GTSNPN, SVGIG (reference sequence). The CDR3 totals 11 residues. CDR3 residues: CAWTGQLEAFF. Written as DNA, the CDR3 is TGTGCCTGGACGGGACAACTGGAAGCTTTCTTT.

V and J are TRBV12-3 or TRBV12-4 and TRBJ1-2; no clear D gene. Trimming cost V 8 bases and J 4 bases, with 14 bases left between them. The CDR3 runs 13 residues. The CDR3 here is CASGVSRTYGYTF. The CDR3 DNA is TGTGCCAGCGGCGTCTCTCGGACCTATGGCTACACCTTC.

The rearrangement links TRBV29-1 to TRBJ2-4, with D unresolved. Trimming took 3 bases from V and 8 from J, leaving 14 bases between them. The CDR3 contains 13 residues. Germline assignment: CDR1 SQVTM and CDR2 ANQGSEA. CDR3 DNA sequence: TGCAGCGTTGAGTCCGCGACCCGGGACATTCAGTACTTC. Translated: CSVESATRDIQYF.

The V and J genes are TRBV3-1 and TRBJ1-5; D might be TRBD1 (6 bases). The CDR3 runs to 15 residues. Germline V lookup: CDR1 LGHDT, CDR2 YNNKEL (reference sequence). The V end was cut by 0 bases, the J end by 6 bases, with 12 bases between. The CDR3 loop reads CASSQDQGGGQPQHF. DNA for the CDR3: TGTGCCAGCAGCCAAGATCAAGGAGGGGGTCAGCCCCAGCATTTT.

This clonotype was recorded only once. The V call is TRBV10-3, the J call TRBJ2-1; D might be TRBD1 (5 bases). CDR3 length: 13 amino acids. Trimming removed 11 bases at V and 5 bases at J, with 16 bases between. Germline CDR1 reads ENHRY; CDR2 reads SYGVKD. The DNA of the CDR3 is TGTGCCGTAGGGGCCCCAGGCCACAATGAGCAGTTCTTC. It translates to CAVGAPGHNEQFF.

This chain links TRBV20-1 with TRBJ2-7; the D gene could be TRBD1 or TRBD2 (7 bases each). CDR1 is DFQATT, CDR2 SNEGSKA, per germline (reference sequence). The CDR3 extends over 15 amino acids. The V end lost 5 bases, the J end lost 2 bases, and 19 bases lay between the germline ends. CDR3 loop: CSADNRGGPAYEQYF. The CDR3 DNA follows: TGCAGTGCTGATAACAGGGGAGGGCCCGCCTACGAGCAGTACTTC.

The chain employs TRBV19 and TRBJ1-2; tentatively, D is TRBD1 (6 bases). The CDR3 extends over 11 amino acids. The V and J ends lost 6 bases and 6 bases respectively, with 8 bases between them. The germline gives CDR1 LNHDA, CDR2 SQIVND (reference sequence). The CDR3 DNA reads TGTGCCAGTAGCAGGGGCAATGGCTACACCTTC. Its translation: CASSRGNGYTF.

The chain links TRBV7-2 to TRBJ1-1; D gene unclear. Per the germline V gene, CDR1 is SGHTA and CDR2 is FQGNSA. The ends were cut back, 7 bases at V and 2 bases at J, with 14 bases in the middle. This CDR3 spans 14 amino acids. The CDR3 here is CASTETQLNTEAFF. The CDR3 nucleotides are TGTGCCAGCACCGAGACGCAACTTAACACTGAAGCTTTCTTT. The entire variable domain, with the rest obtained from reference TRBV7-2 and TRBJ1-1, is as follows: GAGVSQSPSNKVTEKGKDVELRCDPISGHTALYWYRQSLGQGLEFLIYFQGNSAPDKSGLPSDRFSAERTGGSVSTLTIQRTQQEDSAVYLCASTETQLNTEAFFGQGTRLTVV.

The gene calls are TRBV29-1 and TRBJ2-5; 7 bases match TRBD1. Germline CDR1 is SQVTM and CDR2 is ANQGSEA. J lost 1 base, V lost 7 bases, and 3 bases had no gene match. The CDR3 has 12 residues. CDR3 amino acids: CSADRAQETQYF. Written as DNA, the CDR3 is TGCAGCGCTGACAGGGCCCAAGAGACCCAGTACTTC.

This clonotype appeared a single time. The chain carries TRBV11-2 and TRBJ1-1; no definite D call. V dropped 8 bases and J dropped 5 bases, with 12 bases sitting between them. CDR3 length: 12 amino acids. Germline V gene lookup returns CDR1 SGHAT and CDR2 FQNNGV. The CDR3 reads CASFPVWTEAFF. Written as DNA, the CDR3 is TGTGCCAGCTTCCCGGTTTGGACTGAAGCTTTCTTT.

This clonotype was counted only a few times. As DNA, the CDR3 is TGTGCCAGCAGCTCCCGGGACAGGGGAGACACCTTC. It translates to CASSSRDRGDTF. This chain connects TRBV11-2 to TRBJ1-2; 10 bases map to TRBD1. V shed 4 bases, J shed 12 bases, and the junction held 5 bases outside the gene matches. CDR3 length equals 12 residues. Germline V gives CDR1 SGHAT, CDR2 FQNNGV.

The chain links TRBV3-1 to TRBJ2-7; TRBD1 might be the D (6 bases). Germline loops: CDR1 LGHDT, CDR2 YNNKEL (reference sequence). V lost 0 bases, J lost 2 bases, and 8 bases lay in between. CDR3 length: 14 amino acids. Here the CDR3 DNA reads TGTGCCAGCAGCCAAGATGAGGGGGCCTACGAGCAGTACTTC. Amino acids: CASSQDEGAYEQYF.

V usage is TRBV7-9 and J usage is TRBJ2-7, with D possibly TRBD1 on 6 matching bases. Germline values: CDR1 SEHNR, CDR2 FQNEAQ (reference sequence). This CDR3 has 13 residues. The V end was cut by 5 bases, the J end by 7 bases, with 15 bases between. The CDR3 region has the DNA TGTGCCAGCAGCCATAACCAGGGGATGGAGCAGTACTTC. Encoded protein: CASSHNQGMEQYF.

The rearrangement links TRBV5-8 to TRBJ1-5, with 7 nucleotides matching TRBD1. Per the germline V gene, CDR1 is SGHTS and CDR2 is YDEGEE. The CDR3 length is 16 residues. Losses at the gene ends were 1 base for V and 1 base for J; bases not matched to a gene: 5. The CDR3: CASSLTTGVSNQPQHF. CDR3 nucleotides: TGTGCCAGCAGCTTGACCACAGGGGTGAGCAATCAGCCCCAGCATTTT.